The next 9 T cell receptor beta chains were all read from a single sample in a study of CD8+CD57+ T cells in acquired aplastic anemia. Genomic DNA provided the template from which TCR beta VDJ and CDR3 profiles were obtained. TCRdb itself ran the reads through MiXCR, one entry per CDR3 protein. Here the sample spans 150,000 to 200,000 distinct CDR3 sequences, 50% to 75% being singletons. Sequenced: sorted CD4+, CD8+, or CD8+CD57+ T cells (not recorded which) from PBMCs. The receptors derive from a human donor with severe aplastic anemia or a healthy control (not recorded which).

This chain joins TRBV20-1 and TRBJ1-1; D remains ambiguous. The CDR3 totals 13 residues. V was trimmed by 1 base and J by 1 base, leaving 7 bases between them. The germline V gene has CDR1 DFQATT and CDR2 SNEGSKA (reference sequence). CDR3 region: CSARVPGNTEAFF. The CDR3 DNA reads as TGCAGTGCTAGAGTCCCAGGGAACACTGAAGCTTTCTTT.

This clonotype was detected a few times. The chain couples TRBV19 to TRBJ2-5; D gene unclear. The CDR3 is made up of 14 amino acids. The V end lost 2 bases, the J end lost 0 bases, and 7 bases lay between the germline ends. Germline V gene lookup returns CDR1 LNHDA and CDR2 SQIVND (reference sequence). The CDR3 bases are TGTGCCAGTAGTATACGTGGGTACCAAGAGACCCAGTACTTC. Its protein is CASSIRGYQETQYF.

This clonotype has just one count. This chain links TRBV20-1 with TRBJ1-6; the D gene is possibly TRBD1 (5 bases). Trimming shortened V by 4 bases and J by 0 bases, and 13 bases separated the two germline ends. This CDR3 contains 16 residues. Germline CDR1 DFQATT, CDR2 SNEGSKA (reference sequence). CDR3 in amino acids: CSAKQATSSYNSPLHF. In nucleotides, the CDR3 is TGCAGTGCTAAACAGGCTACCAGCTCCTATAATTCACCCCTCCACTTT.

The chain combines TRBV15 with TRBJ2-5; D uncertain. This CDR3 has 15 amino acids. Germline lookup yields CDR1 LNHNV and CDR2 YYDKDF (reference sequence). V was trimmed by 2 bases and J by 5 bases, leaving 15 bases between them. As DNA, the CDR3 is TGTGCCACCAGCAGAAATGCTGGGGTATTGGAGACCCAGTACTTC. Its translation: CATSRNAGVLETQYF.

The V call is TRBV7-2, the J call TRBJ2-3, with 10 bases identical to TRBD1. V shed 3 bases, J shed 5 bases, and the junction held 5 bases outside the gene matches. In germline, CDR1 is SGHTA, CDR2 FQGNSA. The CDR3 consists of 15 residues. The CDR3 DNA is TGTGCCAGCAGCTTGAGGGACAGGGGAGGAGATACGCAGTATTTT. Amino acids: CASSLRDRGGDTQYF.

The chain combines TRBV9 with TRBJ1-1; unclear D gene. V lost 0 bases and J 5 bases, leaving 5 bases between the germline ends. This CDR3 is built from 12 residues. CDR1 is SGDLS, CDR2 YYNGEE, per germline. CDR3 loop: CASSVESTEAFF. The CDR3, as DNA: TGTGCCAGCAGCGTAGAATCGACTGAAGCTTTCTTT.

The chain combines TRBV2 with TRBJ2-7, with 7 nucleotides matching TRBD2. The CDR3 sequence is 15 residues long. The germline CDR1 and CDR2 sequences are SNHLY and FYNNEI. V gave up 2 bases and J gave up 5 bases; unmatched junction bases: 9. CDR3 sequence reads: CASSESWGGRNEQYF. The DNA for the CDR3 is TGTGCCAGCAGTGAATCGTGGGGGGGGAGAAACGAGCAGTACTTC.

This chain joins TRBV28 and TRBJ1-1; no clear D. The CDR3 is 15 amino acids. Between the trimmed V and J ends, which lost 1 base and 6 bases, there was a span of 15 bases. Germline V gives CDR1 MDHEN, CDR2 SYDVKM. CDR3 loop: CASSLSEDGGAEAFF. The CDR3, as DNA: TGTGCCAGCAGTTTATCCGAAGACGGAGGCGCTGAAGCTTTCTTT.

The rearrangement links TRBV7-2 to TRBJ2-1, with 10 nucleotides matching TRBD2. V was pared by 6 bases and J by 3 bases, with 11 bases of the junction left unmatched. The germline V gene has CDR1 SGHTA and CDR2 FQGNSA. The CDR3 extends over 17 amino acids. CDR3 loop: CASSSRGSGRVYNEQFF. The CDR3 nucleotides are TGTGCCAGCAGTTCCCGGGGGAGCGGGAGGGTCTACAATGAGCAGTTCTTC. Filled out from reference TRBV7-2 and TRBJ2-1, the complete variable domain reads GAGVSQSPSNKVTEKGKDVELRCDPISGHTALYWYRQSLGQGLEFLIYFQGNSAPDKSGLPSDRFSAERTGGSVSTLTIQRTQQEDSAVYLCASSSRGSGRVYNEQFFGPGTRLTVL.